The clone carrying this T cell receptor (beta chain) was recorded a few times. Its antigen is not known. The sample comes from a study of T cell responses to AZD1222 COVID-19 vaccine. The study's findings and limits: Recipients of AZD1222 seropositive at baseline numbered only five or six. Spike was spanned by vaccine-associated CD4 TCRs, with dominance at 160-218 and 743-854.

Method: immunoSEQ multiplex PCR; TCRdb's copy keeps in-frame clones and lacks some. In the table there are about 88,000 clones, around 92% of which are singletons. Germline loops: CDR1 LGHNA, CDR2 YNFKEQ. The V gene lost 2 bases and the J gene lost 4 bases, with 9 bases spanning the gap. The CDR3 length is 14 residues. Sample: peripheral blood, taken on day 0 of AZD1222 vaccination. The gene calls are TRBV4-2 and TRBJ1-5; a weak D match, TRBD1 (5 bases). The clonotype originates from an adult in good health. For the CDR3, the DNA is TGTGCCAGCAGCCAAACAGGTCGAAATCAGCCCCAGCATTTT. Translating gives CASSQTGRNQPQHF.